The 6 T cell receptor beta chains below come from one sample, sequenced in a study of T cell responses to AZD1222 COVID-19 vaccine. Using immunoSEQ multiplex PCR, the repertoire was profiled, and TCRdb retains in-frame clones only, with some absent. The sample shows tens of thousands of clones, approximately 90% of them seen only once. The specimen was peripheral blood, collected on day 0 of AZD1222 vaccination. These receptors were obtained from an adult in good health.

This chain links TRBV28 with TRBJ1-6; TRBD1 is a possible D gene (6 bases). Looked up from germline, CDR1 is MDHEN and CDR2 is SYDVKM. CDR3 length: 14 residues. Trimming shortened V by 2 bases and J by 11 bases, and 13 bases separated the two germline ends. The DNA of the CDR3 is TGTGCCAGCAGTTTAGGGCAGGGGTGGACACCCCTCCACTTT. It specifies CASSLGQGWTPLHF. Drawing the rest from reference TRBV28 and TRBJ1-6, the complete variable domain is DVKVTQSSRYLVKRTGEKVFLECVQDMDHENMFWYRQDPGLGLRLIYFSYDVKMKEKGDIPEGYSVSREKKERFSLILESASTNQTSMYLCASSLGQGWTPLHFGNGTRLTVT.

The V call is TRBV9, the J call TRBJ2-6; D possibly corresponds to TRBD1 (5 bases). The length of the CDR3 is 16 residues. Trimming took 4 bases from V and 0 from J, leaving 11 bases between them. CDR1 and CDR2 from the germline V gene are SGDLS and YYNGEE. CDR3 DNA sequence: TGTGCCAGCAGCCTGGGGCCCAACTCTGGGGCCAACGTCCTGACTTTC. Its translation: CASSLGPNSGANVLTF.

This chain connects TRBV30 to TRBJ1-2; TRBD1 might be the D (5 bases). The V gene's germline CDR1 is GTSNPN and CDR2 SVGIG (reference sequence). The V and J ends lost 0 bases and 5 bases respectively, with 13 bases between them. The CDR3 loop spans 14 amino acids. In DNA, the CDR3 is TGTGCCTGGAGTGTGGGGGGTAGCAGGTATGGCTACACCTTC. Protein: CAWSVGGSRYGYTF.

This rearrangement joins TRBV5-8 to TRBJ2-5; D is unresolved. Germline-derived CDR1 and CDR2 are SGHTS and YDEGEE. Between the trimmed V and J ends, which lost 4 bases and 5 bases, there was a span of 12 bases. This CDR3 has 13 amino acids. CDR3 in amino acids: CASSPITMETQYF. For the CDR3, the DNA is TGTGCCAGCAGCCCAATAACGATGGAGACCCAGTACTTC.

The chain links TRBV30 to TRBJ1-5; no clear D. V was trimmed by 2 bases and J by 5 bases, leaving 10 bases between them. The CDR3 extends over 13 amino acids. Germline values: CDR1 GTSNPN, CDR2 SVGIG (reference sequence). The CDR3 region has the DNA TGTGCCTGGAGTACGGAGAACCATCAGCCCCAGCATTTT. This codes for CAWSTENHQPQHF. The full variable domain, completed using reference TRBV30 and TRBJ1-5, is SQTIHQWPATLVQPVGSPLSLECTVEGTSNPNLYWYRQAAGRGLQLLFYSVGIGQISSEVPQNLSASRPQDRQFILSSKKLLLSDSGFYLCAWSTENHQPQHFGDGTRLSIL.

The gene calls are TRBV28 and TRBJ1-1; possibly TRBD1 for D (6 bases). The germline V gene encodes CDR1 MDHEN and CDR2 SYDVKM. Trimming cost V 7 bases and J 5 bases, with 17 bases left between them. CDR3 size: 14 residues. The CDR3 nucleotides are TGTGCCAGCATCAGACAGGCCCCAGGGACTGAAGCTTTCTTT. Its translation is CASIRQAPGTEAFF.